What follows are 4 T cell receptor beta chains derived from one specimen sequenced in a study of blood T cell repertoires in COVID-19 (dated by TCRdb to about 2020). The method behind the library was the immunoSEQ multiplex PCR assay. TCRdb stores this immuneACCESS table with in-frame sequences only. Part of the clones is absent; in the studies checked, under half of the shortfall reflects unresolved V genes, and no reason is known for the rest. The sample table lists under 95,000 clones, roughly 87% of them with a count of one. Roughly 5.7% of the sample lies in the top ten. Specimen: peripheral blood. The receptors shown here come from a man aged 55 to 70 with acute or convalescent COVID-19.

V usage is TRBV7-9 and J usage is TRBJ2-7, with 9 bases fitting TRBD2. CDR1 SEHNR and CDR2 FQNEAQ come from the germline V gene (reference sequence). Trimming removed 1 base from V and 4 bases from J; junction bases left unmatched: 2. The CDR3 extends over 14 amino acids. CDR3 DNA: TGTGCCAGCAGCTTAGTTCTAGCGGGGTACGAGCAGTACTTC. Amino acid sequence: CASSLVLAGYEQYF. The full variable domain, in which reference TRBV7-9 and TRBJ2-7 provide the parts outside the CDR3, is DTGVSQNPRHKITKRGQNVTFRCDPISEHNRLYWYRQTLGQGPEFLTYFQNEAQLEKSRLLSDRFSAERPKGSFSTLEIQRTEQGDSAMYLCASSLVLAGYEQYFGPGTRLTVT.

The rearrangement uses TRBV11-2 and TRBJ2-3; no reliable D call. CDR1 SGHAT and CDR2 FQNNGV come from the germline V gene. V lost 1 base to trimming and J lost 6 bases, with 14 bases between them. The CDR3 is 15 amino acids. The CDR3 coding sequence is TGTGCCAGCAGCTTAGGGGCTTATTATCCGGATACGCAGTATTTT. This sequence encodes CASSLGAYYPDTQYF.

The gene calls are TRBV5-4 and TRBJ2-3; 9 positions agree with TRBD2. J was trimmed by 4 bases and V by 1 base; bases with no gene match: 4. The CDR3 length is 15 residues. CDR1 is SGHNT and CDR2 is YYREEE in the germline V gene (reference sequence). Here the CDR3 reads CASSLWRGGADTQYF. The CDR3 DNA reads TGTGCCAGCAGCTTGTGGCGGGGGGGCGCAGATACGCAGTATTTT. Full variable domain (remainder filled in from reference TRBV5-4 and TRBJ2-3): ETGVTQSPTHLIKTRGQQVTLRCSSQSGHNTVSWYQQALGQGPQFIFQYYREEENGRGNFPPRFSGLQFPNYSSELNVNALELDDSALYLCASSLWRGGADTQYFGPGTRLTVL.

The V and J genes are TRBV5-1 and TRBJ1-2; D perhaps matches TRBD1 (6 bases). This CDR3 comprises 16 residues. Germline CDR1 SGHRS, CDR2 YFSETQ. Trimming pared 1 base from V and 8 bases from J, leaving 21 bases between. The CDR3: CASSLSKTGTSWGYTF. The CDR3 nucleotides read TGCGCCAGCAGCTTGAGTAAAACAGGGACCTCTTGGGGCTACACCTTC.